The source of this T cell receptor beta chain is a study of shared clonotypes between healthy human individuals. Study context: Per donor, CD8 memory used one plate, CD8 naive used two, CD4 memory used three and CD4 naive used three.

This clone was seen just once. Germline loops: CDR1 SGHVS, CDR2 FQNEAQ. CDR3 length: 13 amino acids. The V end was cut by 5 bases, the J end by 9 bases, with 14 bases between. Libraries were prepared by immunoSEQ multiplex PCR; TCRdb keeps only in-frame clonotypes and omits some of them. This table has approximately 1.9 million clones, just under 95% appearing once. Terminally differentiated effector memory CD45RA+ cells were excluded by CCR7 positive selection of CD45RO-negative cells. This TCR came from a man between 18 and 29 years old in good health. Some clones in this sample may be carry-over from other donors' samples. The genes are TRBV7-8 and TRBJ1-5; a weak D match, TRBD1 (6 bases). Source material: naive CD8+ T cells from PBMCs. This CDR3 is CASSARGGGPQHF. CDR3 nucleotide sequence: TGTGCCAGCAGCGCCCGAGGAGGGGGGCCCCAGCATTTT.